Listed here are 32 T cell receptor beta chains from one sample, sequenced in a study of T cell responses to AZD1222 COVID-19 vaccine. Libraries were prepared by immunoSEQ multiplex PCR; TCRdb keeps only in-frame clonotypes and omits some of them. The sample holds fewer than 40,000 clones, 88% seen once. The input for sequencing was peripheral blood, taken 28 days after the second dose of the MenACWY control vaccine. These TCRs come from an adult who received the MenACWY meningococcal vaccine as a control.

The genes are TRBV6-1 and TRBJ1-3; 9 nucleotides agree with TRBD1. The CDR3 consists of 15 residues. V lost 2 bases to trimming and J lost 7 bases; unmatched junction nucleotides: 6. Germline V CDR1 and CDR2: MNHNS, SASEGT. The CDR3: CASSESGQGRNTIYF. CDR3 sequence (DNA): TGTGCCAGCAGTGAAAGCGGACAGGGGCGCAACACCATATATTTT.

This rearrangement joins TRBV9 to TRBJ2-2; D is possibly TRBD1 (5 bases). Trimming took off 0 bases at V and 0 bases at J, with 6 bases between the two ends. This CDR3 is 15 amino acids long. Germline V gene sequence: CDR1 SGDLS, CDR2 YYNGEE. This chain's CDR3 is CASSVGGANTGELFF. As DNA, the CDR3 is TGTGCCAGCAGCGTAGGGGGCGCGAACACCGGGGAGCTGTTTTTT. Full variable domain (remainder filled in from reference TRBV9 and TRBJ2-2): DSGVTQTPKHLITATGQRVTLRCSPRSGDLSVYWYQQSLDQGLQFLIQYYNGEERAKGNILERFSAQQFPDLHSELNLSSLELGDSALYFCASSVGGANTGELFFGEGSRLTVL.

The rearrangement links TRBV24-1 to TRBJ2-7; the D gene could be TRBD1 or TRBD2 (5 bases each). Germline-derived CDR1 and CDR2 are KGHDR and SFDVKD. This CDR3 region has 14 residues. The germline V and J ends were trimmed by 3 bases and 9 bases, with 17 bases remaining between them. The CDR3 sequence is CATSDLKLGDGQYF. The CDR3 DNA is TGTGCCACCAGTGATCTCAAATTGGGGGACGGGCAGTACTTC.

The J gene is TRBJ2-7, the V gene TRBV5-4; D unclear. Germline CDR1 reads SGHNT; CDR2 reads YYREEE (reference sequence). The CDR3 runs to 11 residues. V lost 4 bases and J 6 bases, leaving 8 bases between the germline ends. The CDR3 DNA is TGTGCCAGCAGCCTCCGCGGCGAGCAGTACTTC. Residues: CASSLRGEQYF.

This chain uses TRBV6-5 with TRBJ1-1; tentatively, D is TRBD1 (5 bases). Germline V lookup: CDR1 MNHEY, CDR2 SVGAGI. This CDR3 region has 12 residues. Deletions cut 10 bases from V and 3 bases from J, with 12 bases between. The CDR3 sequence is CATRRGYTEAFF. CDR3 sequence (DNA): TGTGCCACCCGTCGGGGGTACACTGAAGCTTTCTTT.

The rearrangement links TRBV28 to TRBJ1-2; 7 nucleotides match TRBD1. CDR1 is MDHEN, CDR2 SYDVKM, per germline. This CDR3 is 14 amino acids long. V lost 9 bases and J lost 3; bases outside the gene matches: 10. CDR3 sequence reads: CASRSPGGYYGYTF. DNA of the CDR3: TGTGCCAGTCGAAGCCCAGGGGGGTACTATGGCTACACCTTC.

V usage is TRBV7-3 and J usage is TRBJ1-1; tentatively, D is TRBD1 (5 bases). V lost 5 bases to trimming and J lost 0 bases, with 7 bases between them. CDR1 is SGHTA, CDR2 FQGTGA, per germline. The CDR3 has 13 amino acids. The DNA for the CDR3 is TGTGCCAGCAGCATGACAGTGAACACTGAAGCTTTCTTT. Encoded protein: CASSMTVNTEAFF.

J is TRBJ2-1 and V is TRBV5-6; D is possibly TRBD2 (6 bases). CDR3 length: 15 amino acids. V was cut by 0 bases and J by 7 bases, with 14 bases left in between. In germline, CDR1 is SGHDT, CDR2 YYEEEE. The DNA for the CDR3 is TGTGCCAGCAGCTTGGGACTAGGAATGGGAAATGAGCAGTTCTTC. Protein product: CASSLGLGMGNEQFF.

The J gene is TRBJ2-2, the V gene TRBV25-1; 11 bases are shared with TRBD2. Germline V gene data show CDR1 as MGHDK and CDR2 as SYGVNS. The CDR3 has 15 residues. Trimming removed 5 bases from V and 3 bases from J; junction bases left unmatched: 2. CDR3 nucleotides: TGTGCCAGCAGTATTAGCGGGAGGGACACCGGGGAGCTGTTTTTT. Amino acid sequence: CASSISGRDTGELFF.

There are a few counts of this clone. The chain uses TRBV29-1 and TRBJ1-2, with D maybe TRBD1 (5 bases). The V gene lost 6 bases and the J gene lost 4 bases, with 12 bases spanning the gap. Germline CDR1 SQVTM, CDR2 ANQGSEA. This CDR3 has 12 residues. This CDR3 is CSVKTVPYGYTF. CDR3 bases: TGCAGCGTAAAGACAGTTCCCTATGGCTACACCTTC.

The chain employs TRBV27 and TRBJ2-5, with 8 positions matching TRBD1. The trim removed 6 bases at V and 3 bases at J, leaving 3 bases unmatched. The CDR3 totals 13 residues. Germline V gene sequence: CDR1 MNHEY, CDR2 SMNVEV (reference sequence). This chain's CDR3 is CASRAGGEETQYF. The CDR3 DNA reads as TGTGCCAGCAGAGCAGGGGGCGAAGAGACCCAGTACTTC.

The genes are TRBV24-1 and TRBJ2-2; TRBD1 aligns across 9 bases. This CDR3 contains 17 residues. The germline V gene encodes CDR1 KGHDR and CDR2 SFDVKD. V shed 0 bases and J 3 bases; nucleotides not matched to a gene: 4. In DNA, the CDR3 is TGTGCCACCAGTGATTTGCTCGGGACAGGGTACACCGGGGAGCTGTTTTTT. Its translation is CATSDLLGTGYTGELFF.

This chain links TRBV6-1 with TRBJ2-7; 7 nucleotides agree with TRBD2. From germline, CDR1 is MNHNS and CDR2 SASEGT. V lost 3 bases to trimming and J lost 6 bases; unmatched junction nucleotides: 5. The CDR3 runs to 13 residues. The CDR3 DNA is TGTGCCAGCAGTGACAGCGGGGCTCGCGAGCAGTACTTC. This gives the protein CASSDSGAREQYF.

The CDR3 is CASSAWTGLTSNTEAFF. The DNA of the CDR3 is TGTGCCAGCAGCGCGTGGACAGGGCTTACTTCGAACACTGAAGCTTTCTTT. V usage is TRBV9 and J usage is TRBJ1-1; 8 bases fit TRBD1. J lost 1 base, V lost 3 bases, and 11 bases had no gene match. CDR1 and CDR2 from the germline V gene are SGDLS and YYNGEE. The CDR3 sequence is 17 residues long.

The table lists this clone with a few counts. The chain carries TRBV5-4 and TRBJ2-3; D tentatively fits TRBD1 or TRBD2 (5 bases each). The V end was cut by 0 bases, the J end by 2 bases, with 7 bases between. The CDR3 is 14 amino acids. Germline-derived CDR1 and CDR2 are SGHNT and YYREEE (reference sequence). CDR3 sequence: CASSLEGPTDTQYF. The CDR3 DNA sequence: TGTGCCAGCAGCTTGGAGGGACCCACAGATACGCAGTATTTT.

This chain joins TRBV5-1 and TRBJ2-2, with a possible D match to TRBD2 (5 bases). CDR3 length: 13 residues. V lost 3 bases and J lost 7, with 10 bases in between. Germline V gives CDR1 SGHRS, CDR2 YFSETQ. DNA for the CDR3: TGCGCCAGCAGCTATACTAGGGACGGGGAGCTGTTTTTT. It specifies CASSYTRDGELFF.

V usage is TRBV19 and J usage is TRBJ1-1; D may be TRBD1 (6 bases). Per the germline V gene, CDR1 is LNHDA and CDR2 is SQIVND (reference sequence). The CDR3 has 13 amino acids. V was cut by 7 bases and J by 1 base, with 10 bases left in between. The CDR3 nucleotides read TGTGCCAGTACCCGGGACAAGAACACTGAAGCTTTCTTT. Its protein product is CASTRDKNTEAFF.

The chain uses TRBV10-3 and TRBJ1-1; the match to TRBD1 covers 12 bases. This CDR3 is built from 16 residues. Trimming at V came to 6 bases and at J to 0 bases, leaving 5 bases not matched to a gene. CDR1 is ENHRY, CDR2 SYGVKD, per germline. DNA for the CDR3: TGTGCCATCAGCGAAGGGACAGGGGGCTTGAACACTGAAGCTTTCTTT. Encoded protein: CAISEGTGGLNTEAFF.

This chain connects TRBV5-1 to TRBJ2-7, with D unclear. Trimming pared 0 bases from V and 12 bases from J, leaving 16 bases between. From germline, CDR1 is SGHRS and CDR2 YFSETQ. CDR3 size: 13 residues. This chain's CDR3 is CASSLAGDLWTYF. CDR3 bases: TGCGCCAGCAGCTTGGCCGGCGACTTGTGGACGTACTTC.

This clone has more than one count but fewer than ten. CDR3: CASRDVNQETQYF. DNA of the CDR3: TGCGCCAGCAGGGACGTTAACCAAGAGACCCAGTACTTC. The chain is built from TRBV10-2 and TRBJ2-5; D unresolved. V was clipped by 6 bases and J by 0 bases, with 8 bases between them. The CDR3 is 13 amino acids. The germline CDR1 and CDR2 sequences are WSHSY and SAAADI.

The chain is built from TRBV19 and TRBJ1-1; the D gene is possibly TRBD1 (5 bases). The CDR3 sequence is 15 residues long. CDR1 and CDR2 from the germline V gene are LNHDA and SQIVND (reference sequence). Trimming shortened V by 4 bases and J by 8 bases, and 20 bases separated the two germline ends. In DNA form, the CDR3 reads TGTGCCAGTAGTAGAAACCGGGGACCCATATCCGAAGCTTTCTTT. Its translation is CASSRNRGPISEAFF.

CDR3 sequence: CASSPSLAKAEQFF. The DNA for the CDR3 is TGTGCCAGCAGTCCCAGCCTAGCGAAGGCTGAGCAGTTCTTC. The V gene is TRBV27, the J gene TRBJ2-1, with D possibly being TRBD2 (6 bases). The CDR3 has 14 amino acids. The V end lost 5 bases, the J end lost 9 bases, and 17 bases lay between the germline ends. CDR1 and CDR2 (germline): MNHEY, SMNVEV (reference sequence).

This clone was seen only a few times. The chain carries TRBV28 and TRBJ1-5; D is possibly TRBD1 (6 bases). CDR3 size: 13 residues. The V gene lost 7 bases and the J gene lost 6 bases, with 13 bases spanning the gap. Germline assignment: CDR1 MDHEN and CDR2 SYDVKM. CDR3 coding DNA: TGTGCCAGCACGTCAGGGGTGGGTCAGCCCCAGCATTTT. It is translated as CASTSGVGQPQHF.

The genes are TRBV30 and TRBJ1-4, with no clear D. Trimming took off 4 bases at V and 1 base at J, with 7 bases between the two ends. This CDR3 comprises 13 residues. From germline, CDR1 is GTSNPN and CDR2 SVGIG (reference sequence). CDR3 protein: CAWTQLTNEKLFF. In DNA, the CDR3 is TGTGCCTGGACACAGTTAACTAATGAAAAACTGTTTTTT.

The rearrangement uses TRBV6-5 and TRBJ1-4; TRBD1 matches 7 bases. Germline V gives CDR1 MNHEY, CDR2 SVGAGI. The trim removed 8 bases at V and 7 bases at J, leaving 4 bases unmatched. The CDR3 is 12 residues long. CDR3 nucleotides: TGTGCCAGCTCGACAGGGTCTGAAAAACTGTTTTTT. It translates to CASSTGSEKLFF.

This clone has only a few counts. DNA for the CDR3: TGTGCCAGCAGTGAAGTTCGGGACTACCCCGAGCAGTACTTC. Translated: CASSEVRDYPEQYF. The rearrangement joins TRBV6-1 to TRBJ2-7; 7 positions match TRBD2. The V segment lost 1 base and the J segment 6 bases; nucleotides outside the gene matches: 6. CDR3 size: 14 residues. Germline CDR1 MNHNS, CDR2 SASEGT.

This chain links TRBV29-1 with TRBJ2-7; 9 nucleotides align to TRBD2. Germline values: CDR1 SQVTM, CDR2 ANQGSEA. CDR3 size: 13 residues. J was trimmed by 5 bases and V by 6 bases; bases with no gene match: 8. CDR3 bases: TGCAGCGTCTTGGCGGGAGGGCCCCACGAGCAGTACTTC. Protein product: CSVLAGGPHEQYF.

The chain joins TRBV28 to TRBJ2-5; D may be TRBD1 or TRBD2 (7 bases each). The CDR3 is 17 amino acids. The V gene lost 6 bases and the J gene lost 1 base, with 21 bases spanning the gap. From germline, CDR1 is MDHEN and CDR2 SYDVKM. CDR3 sequence: CASSAGDRRTLQETQYF. CDR3 sequence (DNA): TGTGCCAGCAGCGCGGGGGACAGACGGACCCTCCAAGAGACCCAGTACTTC.

J is TRBJ2-3 and V is TRBV28, with no clear D. V was trimmed by 8 bases and J by 1 base, leaving 13 bases between them. The V gene's germline CDR1 is MDHEN and CDR2 SYDVKM. This CDR3 is 14 amino acids long. The CDR3 DNA follows: TGTGCCAGCTTGGGCAGATGGGGCACAGATACGCAGTATTTT. Amino acids: CASLGRWGTDTQYF.

This chain joins TRBV7-3 and TRBJ2-1, with a possible D match to TRBD1 (6 bases). Trimming shortened V by 4 bases and J by 9 bases, and 16 bases separated the two germline ends. From germline, CDR1 is SGHTA and CDR2 FQGTGA. CDR3 length: 14 amino acids. DNA of the CDR3: TGTGCCAGCAGCTCCCAGGGGCGGATAGGTGAGCAGTTCTTC. This gives the protein CASSSQGRIGEQFF.

This clone appeared once. The chain recombines TRBV13 with TRBJ2-1; D gene ambiguous. V lost 0 bases to trimming and J lost 3 bases, with 9 bases between them. CDR1 and CDR2 from the germline V gene are PRHDT and FYEKMQ (reference sequence). The CDR3 runs 15 residues. The CDR3 loop reads CASSLGDSNYNEQFF. The CDR3 DNA is TGTGCCAGCAGCTTAGGAGACTCAAACTACAATGAGCAGTTCTTC.

The chain links TRBV27 to TRBJ2-1; 8 nucleotides match TRBD1. The CDR3 is 14 residues long. Germline CDR1 and CDR2: MNHEY and SMNVEV (reference sequence). Unmatched junction bases numbered 3, after V lost 6 bases and J lost 2 bases. The DNA for the CDR3 is TGTGCCAGCAGCGCAGGGGGCCCCTACAATGAGCAGTTCTTC. Its translation is CASSAGGPYNEQFF.